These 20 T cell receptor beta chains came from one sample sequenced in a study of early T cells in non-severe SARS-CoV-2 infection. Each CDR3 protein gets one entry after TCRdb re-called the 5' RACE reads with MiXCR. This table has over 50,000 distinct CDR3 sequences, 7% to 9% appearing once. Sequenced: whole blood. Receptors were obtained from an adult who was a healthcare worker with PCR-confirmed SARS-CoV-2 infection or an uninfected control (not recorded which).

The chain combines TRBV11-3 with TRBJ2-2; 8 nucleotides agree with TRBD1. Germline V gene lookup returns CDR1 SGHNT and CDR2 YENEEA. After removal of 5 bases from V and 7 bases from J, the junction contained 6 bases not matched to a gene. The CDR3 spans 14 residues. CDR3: CASSPWTGFGELFF. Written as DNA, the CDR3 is TGTGCCAGCAGCCCTTGGACAGGGTTCGGGGAGCTGTTTTTT.

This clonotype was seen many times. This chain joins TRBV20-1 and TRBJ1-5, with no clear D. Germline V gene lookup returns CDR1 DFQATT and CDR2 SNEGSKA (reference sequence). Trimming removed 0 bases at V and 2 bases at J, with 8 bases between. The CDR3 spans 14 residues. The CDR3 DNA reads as TGCAGTGCTAGAGATTATTTGGGCAATCAGCCCCAGCATTTT. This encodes CSARDYLGNQPQHF.

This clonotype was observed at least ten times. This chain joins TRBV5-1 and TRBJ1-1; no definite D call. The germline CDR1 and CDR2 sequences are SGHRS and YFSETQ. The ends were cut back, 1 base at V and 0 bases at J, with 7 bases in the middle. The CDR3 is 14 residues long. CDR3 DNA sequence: TGCGCCAGCAGCTTGTCAAGAATGAACACTGAAGCTTTCTTT. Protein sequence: CASSLSRMNTEAFF.

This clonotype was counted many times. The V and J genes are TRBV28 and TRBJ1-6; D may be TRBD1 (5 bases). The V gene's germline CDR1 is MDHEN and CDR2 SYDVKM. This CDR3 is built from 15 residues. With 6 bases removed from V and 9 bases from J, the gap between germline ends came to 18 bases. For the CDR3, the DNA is TGTGCCAGCAGCGGGGACGCCCGAGGGATTTCACCCCTCCACTTT. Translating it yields CASSGDARGISPLHF.

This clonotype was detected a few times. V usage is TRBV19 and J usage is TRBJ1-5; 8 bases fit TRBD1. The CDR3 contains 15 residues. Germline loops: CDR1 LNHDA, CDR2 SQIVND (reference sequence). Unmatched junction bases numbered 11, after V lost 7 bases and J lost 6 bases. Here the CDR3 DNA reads TGTGCCAGTACCCCGGGACAGGCAAAGGGTCAGCCCCAGCATTTT. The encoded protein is CASTPGQAKGQPQHF.

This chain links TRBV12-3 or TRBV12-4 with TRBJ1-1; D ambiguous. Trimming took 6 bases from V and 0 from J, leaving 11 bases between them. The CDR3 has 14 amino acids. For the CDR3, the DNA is TGTGCCAGCAGGAGAGGCGCGCTGAACACTGAAGCTTTCTTT. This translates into CASRRGALNTEAFF.

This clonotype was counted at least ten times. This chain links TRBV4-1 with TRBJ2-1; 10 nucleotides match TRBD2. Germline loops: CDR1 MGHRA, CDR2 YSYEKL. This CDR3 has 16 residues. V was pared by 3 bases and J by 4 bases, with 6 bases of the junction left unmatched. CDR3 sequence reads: CASSHLAGVIYNEQFF. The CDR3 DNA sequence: TGCGCCAGCAGCCACCTAGCGGGGGTGATATACAATGAGCAGTTCTTC.

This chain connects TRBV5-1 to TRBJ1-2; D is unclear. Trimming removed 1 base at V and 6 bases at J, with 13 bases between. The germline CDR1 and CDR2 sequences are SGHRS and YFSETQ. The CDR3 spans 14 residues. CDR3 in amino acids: CASSLLGRANGYTF. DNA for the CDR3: TGCGCCAGCAGCTTGCTTGGACGGGCTAATGGCTACACCTTC.

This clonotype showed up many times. CDR3: CASSLGLAGGKETQYF. The CDR3 region has the DNA TGTGCCAGCAGCTTAGGACTAGCGGGGGGCAAGGAGACCCAGTACTTC. The chain combines TRBV7-2 with TRBJ2-5, with 13 bases aligning to TRBD2. The CDR3 is made up of 16 amino acids. Germline CDR1 reads SGHTA; CDR2 reads FQGNSA. V shed 1 base and J 5 bases; nucleotides not matched to a gene: 4.

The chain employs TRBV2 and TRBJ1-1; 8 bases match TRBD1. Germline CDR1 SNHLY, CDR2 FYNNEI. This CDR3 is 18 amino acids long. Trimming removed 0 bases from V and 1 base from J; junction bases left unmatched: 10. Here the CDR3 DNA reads TGTGCCAGCAGTGAAGCCGGAGGCAGGGGGCTTAGGAACACTGAAGCTTTCTTT. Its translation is CASSEAGGRGLRNTEAFF.

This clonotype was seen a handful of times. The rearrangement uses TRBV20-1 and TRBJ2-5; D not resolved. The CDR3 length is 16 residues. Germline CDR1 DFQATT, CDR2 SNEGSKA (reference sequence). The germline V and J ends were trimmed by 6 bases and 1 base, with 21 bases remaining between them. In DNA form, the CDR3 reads TGCAGTGCCTCTACCCCCCTTCAGGTACCCCAAGAGACCCAGTACTTC. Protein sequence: CSASTPLQVPQETQYF.

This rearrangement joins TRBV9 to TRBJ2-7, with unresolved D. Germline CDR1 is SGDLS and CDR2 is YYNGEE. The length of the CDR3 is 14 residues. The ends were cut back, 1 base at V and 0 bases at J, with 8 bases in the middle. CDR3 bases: TGTGCCAGCAGCGTAAGTGACGGCTCCTACGAGCAGTACTTC. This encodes CASSVSDGSYEQYF.

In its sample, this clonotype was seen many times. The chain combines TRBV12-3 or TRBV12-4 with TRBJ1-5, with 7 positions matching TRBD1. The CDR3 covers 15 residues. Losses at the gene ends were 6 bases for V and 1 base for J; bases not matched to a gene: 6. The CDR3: CASRATGRSNQPQHF. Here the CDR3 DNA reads TGTGCCAGCAGAGCGACAGGGAGGAGCAATCAGCCCCAGCATTTT.

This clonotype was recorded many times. The CDR3 protein is CASSADRGYGYTF. The CDR3 DNA follows: TGTGCCAGCAGTGCGGACAGGGGATATGGCTACACCTTC. The chain recombines TRBV6-4 with TRBJ1-2, with 9 positions matching TRBD1. Germline V gene lookup returns CDR1 MRHNA and CDR2 SNTAGT. The CDR3 is made up of 13 amino acids. Unmatched junction bases numbered 2, after V lost 4 bases and J lost 5 bases.

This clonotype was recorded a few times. CDR3 sequence: CASRTGLRKYNEQFF. The CDR3 DNA sequence: TGTGCCAGCAGAACGGGACTGAGAAAATACAATGAGCAGTTCTTC. This rearrangement joins TRBV4-2 to TRBJ2-1; D possibly corresponds to TRBD2 (6 bases). This CDR3 is 15 amino acids long. Trimming removed 6 bases from V and 4 bases from J, with 16 bases in between. Germline V gives CDR1 LGHNA, CDR2 YNFKEQ.

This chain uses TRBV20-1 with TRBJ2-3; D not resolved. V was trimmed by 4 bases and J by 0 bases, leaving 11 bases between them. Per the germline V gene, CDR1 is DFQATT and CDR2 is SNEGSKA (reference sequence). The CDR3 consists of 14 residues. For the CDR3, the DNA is TGCAGTGCTAACCCCGTGCTTAGCACAGATACGCAGTATTTT. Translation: CSANPVLSTDTQYF.

The CDR3 DNA reads as TGCGCCAGCAGCCAAGATCGCCCTGAGCAGTTCTTC. Protein: CASSQDRPEQFF. The gene calls are TRBV4-1 and TRBJ2-1, with no clear D. Germline V gene data show CDR1 as MGHRA and CDR2 as YSYEKL. V was pared by 0 bases and J by 9 bases, with 6 bases between. The CDR3 consists of 12 residues.

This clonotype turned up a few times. In DNA form, the CDR3 reads TGTGCCAGCAGCTCGACTAGCCCCCCCTACAATGAGCAGTTCTTC. It translates to CASSSTSPPYNEQFF. The chain recombines TRBV11-3 with TRBJ2-1; 7 bases are shared with TRBD2. The germline gives CDR1 SGHNT, CDR2 YENEEA. Losses at the gene ends were 4 bases for V and 2 bases for J; bases not matched to a gene: 5. The length of the CDR3 is 15 residues.

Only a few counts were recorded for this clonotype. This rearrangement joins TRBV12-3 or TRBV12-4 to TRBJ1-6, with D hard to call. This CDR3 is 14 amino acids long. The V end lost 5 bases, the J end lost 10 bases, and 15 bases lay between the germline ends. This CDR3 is CASSIGRQASPLHF. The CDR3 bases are TGTGCCAGCAGTATCGGCAGGCAGGCCTCACCCCTCCACTTT.

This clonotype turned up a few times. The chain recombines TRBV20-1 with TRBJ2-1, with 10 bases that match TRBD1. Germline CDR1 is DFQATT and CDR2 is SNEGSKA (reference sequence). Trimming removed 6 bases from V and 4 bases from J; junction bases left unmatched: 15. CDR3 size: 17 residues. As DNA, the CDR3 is TGCAGTGCCAGGGACAGGGGCAGGTCGGGCCCATACAATGAGCAGTTCTTC. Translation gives CSARDRGRSGPYNEQFF.